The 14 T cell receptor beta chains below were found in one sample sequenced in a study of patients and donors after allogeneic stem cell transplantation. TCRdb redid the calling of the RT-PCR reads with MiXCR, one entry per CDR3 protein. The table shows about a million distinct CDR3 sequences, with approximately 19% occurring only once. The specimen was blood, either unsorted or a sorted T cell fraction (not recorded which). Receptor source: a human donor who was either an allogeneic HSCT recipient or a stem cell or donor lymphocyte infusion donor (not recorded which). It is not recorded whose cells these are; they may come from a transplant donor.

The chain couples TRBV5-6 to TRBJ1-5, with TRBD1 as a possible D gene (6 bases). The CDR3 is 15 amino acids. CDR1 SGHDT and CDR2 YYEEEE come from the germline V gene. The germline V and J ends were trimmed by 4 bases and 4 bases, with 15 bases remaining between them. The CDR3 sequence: CASSPGTGANQPQHF. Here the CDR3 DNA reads TGTGCCAGCAGCCCCGGGACGGGGGCGAATCAGCCCCAGCATTTT.

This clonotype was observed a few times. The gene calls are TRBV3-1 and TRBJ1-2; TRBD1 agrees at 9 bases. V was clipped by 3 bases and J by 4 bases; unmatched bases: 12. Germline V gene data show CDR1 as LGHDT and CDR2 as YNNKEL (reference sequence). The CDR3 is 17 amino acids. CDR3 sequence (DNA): TGTGCCAGCAGCCATCAAGGGGGGGACAGGGCCTTCTATGGCTACACCTTC. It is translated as CASSHQGGDRAFYGYTF.

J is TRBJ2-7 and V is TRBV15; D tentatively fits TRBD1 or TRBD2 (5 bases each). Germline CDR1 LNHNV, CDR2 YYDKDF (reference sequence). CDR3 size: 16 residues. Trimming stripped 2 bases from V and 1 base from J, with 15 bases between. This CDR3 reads CATSRRGTFQSYEQYF. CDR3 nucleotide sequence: TGTGCCACCAGCAGAAGAGGGACCTTTCAGTCCTACGAGCAGTACTTC.

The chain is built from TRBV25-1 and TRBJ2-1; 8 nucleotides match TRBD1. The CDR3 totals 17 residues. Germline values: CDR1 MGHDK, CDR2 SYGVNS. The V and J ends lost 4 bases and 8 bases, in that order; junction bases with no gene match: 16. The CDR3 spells CASSARPGTGTSYEQFF. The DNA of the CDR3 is TGTGCCAGCAGTGCTCGCCCCGGGACAGGTACTAGCTATGAGCAGTTCTTC.

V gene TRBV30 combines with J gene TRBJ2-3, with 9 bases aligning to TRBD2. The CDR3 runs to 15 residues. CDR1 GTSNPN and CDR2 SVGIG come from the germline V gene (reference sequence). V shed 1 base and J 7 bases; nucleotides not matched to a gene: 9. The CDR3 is CAWSDRTSASNTQYF. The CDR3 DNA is TGTGCCTGGAGTGACCGGACTAGCGCCTCCAATACGCAGTATTTT.

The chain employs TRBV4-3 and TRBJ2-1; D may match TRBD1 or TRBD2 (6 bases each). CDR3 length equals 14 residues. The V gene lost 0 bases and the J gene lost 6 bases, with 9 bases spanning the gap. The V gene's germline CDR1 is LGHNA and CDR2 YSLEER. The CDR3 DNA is TGCGCCAGCAGCCAAGAGGGGGGCCCCAATGAGCAGTTCTTC. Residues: CASSQEGGPNEQFF.

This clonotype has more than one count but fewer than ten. The CDR3 is CASSPRQDEKLFF. Here the CDR3 DNA reads TGTGCCAGCAGCCCTAGACAGGATGAAAAACTGTTTTTT. The chain employs TRBV3-1 and TRBJ1-4; TRBD1 might be the D (6 bases). Trimming pared 4 bases from V and 6 bases from J, leaving 9 bases between. The CDR3 loop spans 13 amino acids. Germline CDR1 is LGHDT and CDR2 is YNNKEL (reference sequence).

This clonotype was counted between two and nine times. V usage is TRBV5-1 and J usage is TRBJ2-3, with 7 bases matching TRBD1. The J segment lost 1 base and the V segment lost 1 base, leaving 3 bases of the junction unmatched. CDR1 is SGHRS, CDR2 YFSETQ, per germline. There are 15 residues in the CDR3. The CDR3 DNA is TGCGCCAGCAGCTTGAGACAGGGACGCACAGATACGCAGTATTTT. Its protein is CASSLRQGRTDTQYF.

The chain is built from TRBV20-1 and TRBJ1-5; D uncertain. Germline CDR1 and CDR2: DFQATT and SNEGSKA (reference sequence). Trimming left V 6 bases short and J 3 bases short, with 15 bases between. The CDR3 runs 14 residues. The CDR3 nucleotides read TGCAGTGCCGGGTCGGGCGACTCCAATCAGCCCCAGCATTTT. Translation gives CSAGSGDSNQPQHF.

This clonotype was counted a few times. CDR3 sequence (DNA): TGTGCCAGCCGACTAGCGGGGGGATGGAATGAGCAGTTCTTC. Protein: CASRLAGGWNEQFF. V gene TRBV6-2 or TRBV6-3 combines with J gene TRBJ2-1, with 13 nucleotides matching TRBD2. Trimming removed 8 bases from V and 7 bases from J; junction bases left unmatched: 5. In germline, CDR1 is MNHEY, CDR2 SVGEGT. The CDR3 loop spans 14 amino acids.

CDR3 sequence (DNA): TGTGCCAGCAGAAACCTGGGATTGGACAGGGTGAGAGATACGCAGTATTTT. This gives the protein CASRNLGLDRVRDTQYF. The chain combines TRBV28 with TRBJ2-3, with 8 bases identical to TRBD1. Trimming at V came to 6 bases and at J to 5 bases, leaving 16 bases not matched to a gene. The germline gives CDR1 MDHEN, CDR2 SYDVKM. The CDR3 covers 17 residues.

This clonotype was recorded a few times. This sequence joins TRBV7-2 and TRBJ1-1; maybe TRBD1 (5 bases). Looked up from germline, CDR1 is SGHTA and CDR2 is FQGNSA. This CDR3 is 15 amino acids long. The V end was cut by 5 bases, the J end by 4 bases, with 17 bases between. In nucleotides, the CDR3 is TGTGCCAGCAGCCTCGTTGTTGGGGGGGTCACTGAAGCTTTCTTT. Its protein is CASSLVVGGVTEAFF.

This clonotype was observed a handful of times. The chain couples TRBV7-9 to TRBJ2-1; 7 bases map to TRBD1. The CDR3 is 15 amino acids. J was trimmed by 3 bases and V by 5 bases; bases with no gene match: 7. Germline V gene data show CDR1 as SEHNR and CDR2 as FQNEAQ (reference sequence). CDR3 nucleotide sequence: TGTGCCAGCAGCCCCATGAGACAGGGCTACAATGAGCAGTTCTTC. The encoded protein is CASSPMRQGYNEQFF.

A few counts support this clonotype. The chain's CDR3 is CSARPSDRERNTIYF. In DNA, the CDR3 is TGCAGTGCTAGACCCTCGGACAGGGAGAGAAACACCATATATTTT. This chain uses TRBV20-1 with TRBJ1-3, with TRBD1 matching over 8 bases. The CDR3 is 15 amino acids. The ends lost 2 bases at V and 5 bases at J; junction bases unmatched: 8. The V gene's germline CDR1 is DFQATT and CDR2 SNEGSKA (reference sequence).